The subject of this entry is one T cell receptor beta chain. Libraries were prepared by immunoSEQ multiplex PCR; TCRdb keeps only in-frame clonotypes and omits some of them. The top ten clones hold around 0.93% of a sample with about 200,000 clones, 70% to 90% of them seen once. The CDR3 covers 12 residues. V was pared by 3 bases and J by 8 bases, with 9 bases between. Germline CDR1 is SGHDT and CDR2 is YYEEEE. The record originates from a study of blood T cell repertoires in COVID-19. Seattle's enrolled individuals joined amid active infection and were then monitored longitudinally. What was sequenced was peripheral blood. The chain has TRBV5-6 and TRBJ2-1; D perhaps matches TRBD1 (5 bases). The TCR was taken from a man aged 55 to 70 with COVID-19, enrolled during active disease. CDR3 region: CASSSGLDEQFF. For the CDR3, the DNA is TGTGCCAGCAGCTCAGGGTTAGATGAGCAGTTCTTC.